This TCR beta chain was sequenced in a study of T cells in Graves' hyperthyroidism and ophthalmopathy. Study-wide context: Peripheral blood was acquired at first diagnosis, ahead of any therapy whatsoever. Overall study findings and caveats: The authors' 13 V-J model separated ophthalmopathy from stable hyperthyroidism.

This clonotype was recorded a few times. Antigen specificity is unknown. The CDR3 runs to 16 residues. In germline, CDR1 is MNHEY, CDR2 SVGEGT. V shed 6 bases, J shed 0 bases, and the junction held 4 bases outside the gene matches. Researchers took RNA transcripts and amplified the TCR beta CDR3 regions from them. The study used the HTBI primer set for a first-round RT-PCR of the TCR CDR3. TCRdb fed the multiplex PCR reads into MiXCR, producing one record per CDR3 protein. This table holds a few hundred thousand distinct CDR3 sequences, about 16% found once. This sample holds PBMCs from about 10 ml fresh peripheral blood.

This receptor was taken from a woman under 40 with Graves' ophthalmopathy. The chain is built from TRBV6-2 or TRBV6-3 and TRBJ2-6, with 8 bases aligning to TRBD2. Material: blood. In DNA, the CDR3 is TGTGCCAGCAGATTAGCGGGATCCTCTGGGGCCAACGTCCTGACTTTC. Its translation: CASRLAGSSGANVLTF.